This T cell receptor beta chain was found in a study of blood T cell repertoires in COVID-19. Germline CDR1 is MNHEY and CDR2 is SVGEGT. V dropped 5 bases and J dropped 1; count of bases not matched to a gene: 0. The CDR3 runs 14 residues. Assay used: immunoSEQ multiplex PCR; TCRdb lists only in-frame clones, some missing. The data contain 250,000 to 300,000 clones, about 90% of them singletons. Sequencing used peripheral blood. This sequence joins TRBV6-2 or TRBV6-3 and TRBJ1-1; TRBD1 matches 11 bases. The clonotype originates from a woman in her seventies with COVID-19, enrolled during active disease. CDR3 loop: CASSGQGANTEAFF. Here the CDR3 DNA reads TGTGCCAGCAGTGGACAGGGGGCGAACACTGAAGCTTTCTTT.